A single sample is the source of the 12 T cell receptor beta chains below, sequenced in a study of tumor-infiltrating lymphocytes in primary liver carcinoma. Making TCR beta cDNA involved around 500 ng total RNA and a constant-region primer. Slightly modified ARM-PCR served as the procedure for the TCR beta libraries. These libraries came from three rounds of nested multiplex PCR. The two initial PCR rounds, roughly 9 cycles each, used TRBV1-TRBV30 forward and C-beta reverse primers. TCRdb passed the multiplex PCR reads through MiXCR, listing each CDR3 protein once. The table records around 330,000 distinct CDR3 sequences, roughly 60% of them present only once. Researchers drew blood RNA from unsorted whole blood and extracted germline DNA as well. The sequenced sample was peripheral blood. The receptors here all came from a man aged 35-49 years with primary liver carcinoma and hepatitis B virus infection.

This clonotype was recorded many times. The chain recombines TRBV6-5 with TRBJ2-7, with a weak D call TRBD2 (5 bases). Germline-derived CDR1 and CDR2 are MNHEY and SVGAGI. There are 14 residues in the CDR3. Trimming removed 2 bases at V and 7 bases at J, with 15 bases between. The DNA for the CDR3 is TGTGCCAGCAGTTACATCGGCGGACTTGAGGAGCAGTACTTC. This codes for CASSYIGGLEEQYF.

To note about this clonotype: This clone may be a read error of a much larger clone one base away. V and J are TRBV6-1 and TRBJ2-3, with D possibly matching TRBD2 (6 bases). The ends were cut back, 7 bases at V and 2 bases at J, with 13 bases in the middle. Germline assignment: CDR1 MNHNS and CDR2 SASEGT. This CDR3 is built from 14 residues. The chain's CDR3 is CASNSGVNTDTQYF. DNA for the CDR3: TGTGCCAGCAATAGCGGAGTGAACACAGATACGCAGTATTTT.

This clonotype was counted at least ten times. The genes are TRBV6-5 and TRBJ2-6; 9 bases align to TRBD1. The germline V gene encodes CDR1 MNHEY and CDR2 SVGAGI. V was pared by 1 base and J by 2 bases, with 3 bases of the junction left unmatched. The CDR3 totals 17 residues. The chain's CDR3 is CASSYWDRAPGANVLTF. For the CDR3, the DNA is TGTGCCAGCAGTTACTGGGACAGGGCGCCTGGGGCCAACGTCCTGACTTTC.

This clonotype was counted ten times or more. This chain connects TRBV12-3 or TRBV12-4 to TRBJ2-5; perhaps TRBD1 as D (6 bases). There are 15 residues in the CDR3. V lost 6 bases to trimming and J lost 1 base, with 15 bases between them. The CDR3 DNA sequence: TGTGCCAGCAGCAGGGGAGACCTCGTCCAAGAGACCCAGTACTTC. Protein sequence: CASSRGDLVQETQYF.

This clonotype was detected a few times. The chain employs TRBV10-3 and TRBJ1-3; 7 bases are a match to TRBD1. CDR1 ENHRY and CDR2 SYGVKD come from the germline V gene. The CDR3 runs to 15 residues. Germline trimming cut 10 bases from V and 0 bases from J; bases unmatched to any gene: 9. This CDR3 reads CASTGDLSSGNTIYF. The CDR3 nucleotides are TGTGCCAGTACAGGGGACTTGAGCTCTGGAAACACCATATATTTT.

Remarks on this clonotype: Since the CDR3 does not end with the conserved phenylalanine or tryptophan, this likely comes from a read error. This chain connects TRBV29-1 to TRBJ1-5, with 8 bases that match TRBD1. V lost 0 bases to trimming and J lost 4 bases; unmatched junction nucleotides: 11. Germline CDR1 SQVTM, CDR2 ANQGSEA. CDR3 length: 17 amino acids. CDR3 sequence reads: CSVEDPGQEVGNQPQHL. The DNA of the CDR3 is TGCAGCGTTGAAGACCCGGGACAGGAGGTCGGTAATCAGCCCCAGCATCTT.

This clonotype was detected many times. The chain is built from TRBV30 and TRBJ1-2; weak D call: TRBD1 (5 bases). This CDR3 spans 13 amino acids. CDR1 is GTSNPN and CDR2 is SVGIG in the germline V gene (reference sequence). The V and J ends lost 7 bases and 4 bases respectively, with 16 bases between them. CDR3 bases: TGTGCCTCACTAATGAGGGGTATCTATGGCTACACCTTC. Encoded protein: CASLMRGIYGYTF.

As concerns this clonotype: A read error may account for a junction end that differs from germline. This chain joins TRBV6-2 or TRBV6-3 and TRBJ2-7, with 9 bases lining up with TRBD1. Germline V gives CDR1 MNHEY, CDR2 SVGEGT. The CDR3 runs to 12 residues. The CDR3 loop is CVSRNRGLGQYF. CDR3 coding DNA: TGTGTCAGCAGAAACAGGGGGCTCGGGCAGTACTTC.

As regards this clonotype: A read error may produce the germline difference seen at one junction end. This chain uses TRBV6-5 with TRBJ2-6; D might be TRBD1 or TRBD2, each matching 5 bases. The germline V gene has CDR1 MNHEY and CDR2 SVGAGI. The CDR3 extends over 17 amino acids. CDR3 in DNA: TGTGCCAGCAGCCGGGTCCTCCTAGGGGCTGGGGGCAACGTCCTGACTTTC. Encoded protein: CASSRVLLGAGGNVLTF.

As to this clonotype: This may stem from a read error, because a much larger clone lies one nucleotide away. The CDR3 sequence: CSVEGGSTDMQYF. In DNA form, the CDR3 reads TGCAGCGTTGAGGGGGGTTCCACAGATATGCAGTATTTT. The chain joins TRBV29-1 to TRBJ2-3; maybe TRBD2 (6 bases). The germline CDR1 and CDR2 sequences are SQVTM and ANQGSEA. This CDR3 contains 13 residues.

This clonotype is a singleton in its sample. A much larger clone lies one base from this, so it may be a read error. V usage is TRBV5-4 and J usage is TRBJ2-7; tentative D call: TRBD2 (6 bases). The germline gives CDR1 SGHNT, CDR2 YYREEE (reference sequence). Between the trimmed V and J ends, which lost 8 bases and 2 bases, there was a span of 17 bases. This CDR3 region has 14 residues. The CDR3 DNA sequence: TGTGCCAGTAGCAGGGAGGCCGGAACCTACGAGCAGTACTTC. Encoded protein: CASSREAGTYEQYF.

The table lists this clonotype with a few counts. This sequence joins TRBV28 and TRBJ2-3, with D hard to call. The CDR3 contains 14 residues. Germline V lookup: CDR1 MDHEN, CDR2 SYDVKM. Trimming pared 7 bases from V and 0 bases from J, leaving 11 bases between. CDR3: CASTLGPSTDTQYF. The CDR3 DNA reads TGTGCCAGCACCCTGGGTCCCAGCACAGATACGCAGTATTTT.